The 28 T cell receptor beta chains below all came from one sample that was sequenced in a study of blood T cell repertoires in COVID-19. The method was immunoSEQ multiplex PCR; TCRdb's version includes in-frame clones alone and lacks a portion of them. This sample has tens of thousands of clones, with around 85% found just once. Sequencing used peripheral blood. Receptors were obtained from a man in his forties or fifties with acute or convalescent COVID-19.

As DNA, the CDR3 is TGTGCCAGCAGCACCGGGACAGGGTTTGTAGTAGATACGCAGTATTTT. The encoded protein is CASSTGTGFVVDTQYF. The gene calls are TRBV5-4 and TRBJ2-3; TRBD1 matches 9 bases. Trimming removed 4 bases from V and 5 bases from J; junction bases left unmatched: 11. Looked up from germline, CDR1 is SGHNT and CDR2 is YYREEE (reference sequence). The CDR3 consists of 16 residues.

The V gene is TRBV6-6, the J gene TRBJ1-5; 7 bases are a match to TRBD1. Germline CDR1 reads MNHNY; CDR2 reads SVGAGI (reference sequence). The CDR3 consists of 14 residues. The V gene end was trimmed by 4 bases and the J gene end by 6 bases; junction bases not matched to a gene: 6. CDR3 nucleotides: TGTGCCAGCAGTTCTCAACGACAGGGTCAGCCCCAGCATTTT. Encoded protein: CASSSQRQGQPQHF.

The V call is TRBV6-6, the J call TRBJ2-7, with D possibly matching TRBD1 (5 bases). With 2 bases removed from V and 5 bases from J, the gap between germline ends came to 10 bases. There are 13 residues in the CDR3. Germline V CDR1 and CDR2: MNHNY, SVGAGI (reference sequence). The CDR3 loop is CASSYAGIHEQYF. Here the CDR3 DNA reads TGTGCCAGCAGTTACGCAGGGATCCACGAGCAGTACTTC.

The chain has TRBV15 and TRBJ2-5; 11 bases map to TRBD1. CDR3 size: 15 residues. CDR1 and CDR2 from the germline V gene are LNHNV and YYDKDF (reference sequence). V trimming: 2 bases; J trimming: 5 bases; junction bases outside the gene matches: 4. CDR3 amino acids: CATSRPGTGGETQYF. The CDR3 DNA is TGTGCCACCAGCAGACCGGGGACAGGGGGGGAGACCCAGTACTTC.

The rearrangement links TRBV3-1 (or the pseudogene TRBV3-2) to TRBJ2-3; TRBD1 aligns across 7 bases. Trimming removed 5 bases from V and 3 bases from J; junction bases left unmatched: 5. The germline V gene encodes CDR1 LGHDT and CDR2 YNNKEL (reference sequence). The CDR3 covers 14 residues. This CDR3 reads CASSSRTGTDTQYF. CDR3 coding DNA: TGTGCCAGCAGCTCCCGGACAGGTACAGATACGCAGTATTTT.

This clone was picked up one time. DNA of the CDR3: TGTGCCAGCGGAACAGGGAAGGGCTACACCTTC. Protein sequence: CASGTGKGYTF. This chain joins TRBV7-3 and TRBJ1-2; possible D gene TRBD1, 6 bases. CDR3 size: 11 residues. Looked up from germline, CDR1 is SGHTA and CDR2 is FQGTGA. V was clipped by 8 bases and J by 8 bases, with 12 bases between them.

This sequence joins TRBV11-3 and TRBJ2-1; 13 bases are shared with TRBD2. The germline gives CDR1 SGHNT, CDR2 YENEEA. Trimming took 5 bases from V and 6 from J; bases not matched to a gene: 7. CDR3 size: 16 residues. The CDR3, as DNA: TGTGCCAGCAGCACACGACTAGCGGGGGGTGGCAATGAGCAGTTCTTC. Translation: CASSTRLAGGGNEQFF. The full variable domain, with the rest looked up from reference TRBV11-3 and TRBJ2-1, is EAGVVQSPRYKIIEKKQPVAFWCNPISGHNTLYWYLQNLGQGPELLIRYENEEAVDDSQLPKDRFSAERLKGVDSTLKIQPAELGDSAVYLCASSTRLAGGGNEQFFGPGTRLTVL.

The CDR3 loop reads CASRPGQDQYF. In DNA, the CDR3 is TGTGCCAGCAGACCGGGACAGGACCAGTACTTC. The chain combines TRBV2 with TRBJ2-5; 8 nucleotides match TRBD1. This CDR3 comprises 11 residues. Per germline, CDR1 SNHLY and CDR2 FYNNEI. Trimming removed 6 bases from V and 10 bases from J; junction bases left unmatched: 4.

V usage is TRBV7-2 and J usage is TRBJ2-5, with TRBD1 matching 7 bases. CDR1 is SGHTA, CDR2 FQGNSA, per germline. J lost 5 bases, V lost 5 bases, and 8 bases had no gene match. The CDR3 covers 14 residues. The CDR3 reads CASSPPGQWETQYF. The DNA of the CDR3 is TGTGCCAGCAGCCCCCCGGGACAGTGGGAGACCCAGTACTTC.

V usage is TRBV27 and J usage is TRBJ2-7; possibly TRBD1 for D (8 bases). From germline, CDR1 is MNHEY and CDR2 SMNVEV (reference sequence). V lost 5 bases to trimming and J lost 3 bases, with 14 bases between them. This CDR3 comprises 14 residues. CDR3 DNA: TGTGCCAGCAGTCCGGACAGGGACTACTACGAGCAGTACTTC. It codes for CASSPDRDYYEQYF.

CDR3 in DNA: TGTGCCATCAGTGAATATCTCAGGGGGGGCTACACCTTC. This gives the protein CAISEYLRGGYTF. The genes are TRBV10-3 and TRBJ1-2; the match to TRBD1 covers 7 bases. The germline V gene encodes CDR1 ENHRY and CDR2 SYGVKD. Unmatched junction bases numbered 6, after V lost 3 bases and J lost 8 bases. This CDR3 has 13 amino acids.

The chain carries TRBV5-1 and TRBJ2-5; no firm D call. V lost 0 bases and J lost 8, with 14 bases in between. From germline, CDR1 is SGHRS and CDR2 YFSETQ. The CDR3 spans 14 residues. CDR3 in amino acids: CASSLALTRETQYF. The CDR3 nucleotides are TGCGCCAGCAGCTTGGCGCTGACTCGCGAAACCCAGTACTTC.

The CDR3 loop is CASSTHRATNTEAFF. The CDR3 DNA is TGTGCCAGCAGCACACACAGGGCAACGAACACTGAAGCTTTCTTT. The genes are TRBV11-3 and TRBJ1-1; possible D gene TRBD1, 6 bases. CDR1 and CDR2 from the germline V gene are SGHNT and YENEEA. The V gene lost 5 bases and the J gene lost 1 base, with 14 bases spanning the gap. The CDR3 is 15 residues long.

This sequence joins TRBV12-3 or TRBV12-4 and TRBJ1-5; no definite D call. V lost 3 bases and J 5 bases, leaving 8 bases between the germline ends. The CDR3 runs 13 residues. The CDR3 nucleotides are TGTGCCAGCAGTTTTAACGGTGATCAGCCCCAGCATTTT. It encodes CASSFNGDQPQHF.

This chain connects TRBV25-1 to TRBJ1-6; no clear D. V was clipped by 9 bases and J by 2 bases, with 14 bases between them. Germline lookup yields CDR1 MGHDK and CDR2 SYGVNS. The CDR3 covers 15 residues. The CDR3 spells CASGPAVAYNSPLHF. The CDR3 DNA reads TGTGCCAGTGGCCCCGCCGTCGCCTATAATTCACCCCTCCACTTT.

The chain couples TRBV12-3 or TRBV12-4 to TRBJ2-5, with 7 bases identical to TRBD2. V shed 3 bases and J 7 bases; nucleotides not matched to a gene: 5. The CDR3 has 13 amino acids. In nucleotides, the CDR3 is TGTGCCAGCAGTTTGACTAGCTCGGGGACCCAGTACTTC. Translation: CASSLTSSGTQYF.

The chain combines TRBV15 with TRBJ1-2; the D gene is possibly TRBD1 (6 bases). Germline CDR1 reads LNHNV; CDR2 reads YYDKDF (reference sequence). Between the trimmed V and J ends, which lost 0 bases and 8 bases, there was a span of 22 bases. This CDR3 spans 17 amino acids. The CDR3 DNA follows: TGTGCCACCAGCAGAGATCTGACGGACAGACCCCATTCGGGCTACACCTTC. As protein: CATSRDLTDRPHSGYTF.

The chain couples TRBV6-5 to TRBJ2-2, with 7 bases matching TRBD2. V shed 8 bases and J 1 base; nucleotides not matched to a gene: 7. The CDR3 loop spans 15 amino acids. Germline values: CDR1 MNHEY, CDR2 SVGAGI. CDR3 DNA sequence: TGTGCCAGCCGGGAGGCCCCGCAGAACACCGGGGAGCTGTTTTTT. Residues: CASREAPQNTGELFF.

V is TRBV27 and J is TRBJ1-1, with D hard to call. The germline V gene has CDR1 MNHEY and CDR2 SMNVEV (reference sequence). The V and J ends lost 2 bases and 1 base respectively, with 11 bases between them. This CDR3 has 15 amino acids. The CDR3 region is CASSLRWAGNTEAFF. For the CDR3, the DNA is TGTGCCAGCAGTTTAAGGTGGGCGGGGAACACTGAAGCTTTCTTT.

This chain links TRBV2 with TRBJ2-2; D not certain. In germline, CDR1 is SNHLY, CDR2 FYNNEI. CDR3 length equals 11 residues. The ends were cut back, 10 bases at V and 5 bases at J, with 8 bases in the middle. The CDR3 DNA follows: TGTGCCACCGGTATAACCGGGGAGCTGTTTTTT. This codes for CATGITGELFF. Full variable domain (remainder filled in from reference TRBV2 and TRBJ2-2): EPEVTQTPSHQVTQMGQEVILRCVPISNHLYFYWYRQILGQKVEFLVSFYNNEISEKSEIFDDQFSVERPDGSNFTLKIRSTKLEDSAMYFCATGITGELFFGEGSRLTVL.

CDR3 protein: CASSRAIEQYF. Written as DNA, the CDR3 is TGTGCCAGCAGCCGAGCGATCGAGCAGTACTTC. This chain joins TRBV7-6 and TRBJ2-7; D ambiguous. The CDR3 has 11 amino acids. Germline CDR1 reads SGHVS; CDR2 reads FNYEAQ. Deletions cut 5 bases from V and 6 bases from J, with 8 bases between.

This clone was observed a handful of times. The rearrangement joins TRBV20-1 to TRBJ2-7; D gene unclear. In germline, CDR1 is DFQATT, CDR2 SNEGSKA (reference sequence). The CDR3 sequence is 10 residues long. The V gene lost 5 bases and the J gene lost 1 base, with 3 bases spanning the gap. CDR3 sequence (DNA): TGCAGTGCTTCGTCCTACGAGCAGTACTTC. Protein sequence: CSASSYEQYF.

The V and J genes are TRBV6-5 and TRBJ1-2, with 7 bases fitting TRBD1. The CDR3 is made up of 14 amino acids. V shed 5 bases, J shed 3 bases, and the junction held 6 bases outside the gene matches. CDR1 is MNHEY, CDR2 SVGAGI, per germline. The CDR3 DNA follows: TGTGCCAGCAGTAAAAAAACAGGGGACTATGGCTACACCTTC. It specifies CASSKKTGDYGYTF.

This clone was seen a few times. The chain carries TRBV29-1 and TRBJ2-7; D is unclear. The CDR3 covers 12 residues. Trimming removed 4 bases from V and 2 bases from J, with 9 bases in between. Germline lookup yields CDR1 SQVTM and CDR2 ANQGSEA. CDR3 DNA: TGCAGCGTTGGATACACAGCCTACGAGCAGTACTTC. Its protein product is CSVGYTAYEQYF.

V and J are TRBV10-3 and TRBJ1-1, with TRBD1 as a possible D gene (6 bases). The CDR3 is 14 amino acids. Germline V gives CDR1 ENHRY, CDR2 SYGVKD. V lost 7 bases and J 0 bases, leaving 12 bases between the germline ends. CDR3 amino acids: CAIIMDSMNTEAFF. As DNA, the CDR3 is TGTGCCATCATCATGGACAGCATGAACACTGAAGCTTTCTTT.

The chain has TRBV4-1 and TRBJ2-1; the match to TRBD2 covers 9 bases. The germline V gene encodes CDR1 MGHRA and CDR2 YSYEKL. The CDR3 totals 16 residues. Germline trimming cut 3 bases from V and 0 bases from J; bases unmatched to any gene: 3. The CDR3 nucleotides read TGCGCCAGCAGCCATCTAGCGGGGAGCTCCTACAATGAGCAGTTCTTC. As protein: CASSHLAGSSYNEQFF.

This chain connects TRBV30 to TRBJ1-1; D remains ambiguous. This CDR3 comprises 16 residues. Trimming removed 3 bases from V and 1 base from J, with 18 bases in between. In germline, CDR1 is GTSNPN, CDR2 SVGIG (reference sequence). The CDR3 sequence is CAWSRRVPQRNTEAFF. In nucleotides, the CDR3 is TGTGCCTGGAGCCGACGTGTCCCACAGAGGAACACTGAAGCTTTCTTT.

This chain joins TRBV3-1 (or the pseudogene TRBV3-2) and TRBJ2-5; 9 bases align to TRBD2. CDR1 LGHDT and CDR2 YNNKEL come from the germline V gene (reference sequence). Trimming at V came to 1 base and at J to 2 bases, leaving 8 bases not matched to a gene. CDR3 length: 17 amino acids. The DNA of the CDR3 is TGTGCCAGCAGCCAAGCATACAGCGGGGGGACGCAAGAGACCCAGTACTTC. It translates to CASSQAYSGGTQETQYF.